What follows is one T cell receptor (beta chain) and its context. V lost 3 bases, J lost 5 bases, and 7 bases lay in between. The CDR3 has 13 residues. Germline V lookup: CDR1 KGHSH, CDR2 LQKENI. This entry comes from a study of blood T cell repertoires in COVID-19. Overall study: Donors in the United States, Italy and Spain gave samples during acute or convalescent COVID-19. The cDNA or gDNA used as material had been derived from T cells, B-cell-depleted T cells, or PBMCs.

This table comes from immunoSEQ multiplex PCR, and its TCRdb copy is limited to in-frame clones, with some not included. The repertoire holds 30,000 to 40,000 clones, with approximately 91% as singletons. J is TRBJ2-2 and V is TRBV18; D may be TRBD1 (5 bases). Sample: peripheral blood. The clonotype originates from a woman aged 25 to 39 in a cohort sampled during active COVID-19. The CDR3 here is CASSPQGTGELFF. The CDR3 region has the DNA TGTGCCAGCTCACCCCAGGGAACCGGGGAGCTGTTTTTT.